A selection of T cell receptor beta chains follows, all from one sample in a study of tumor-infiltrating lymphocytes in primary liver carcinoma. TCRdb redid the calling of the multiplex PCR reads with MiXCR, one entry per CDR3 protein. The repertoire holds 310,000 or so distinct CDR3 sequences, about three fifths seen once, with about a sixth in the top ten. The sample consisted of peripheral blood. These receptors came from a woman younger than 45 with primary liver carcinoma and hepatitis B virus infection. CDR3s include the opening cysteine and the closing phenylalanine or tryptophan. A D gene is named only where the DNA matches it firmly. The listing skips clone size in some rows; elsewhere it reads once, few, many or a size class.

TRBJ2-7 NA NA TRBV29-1 TGCAGCGCTCATCGCGAGAGTTCCTACGAGCAGTACTTC CSAHRESSYEQYF
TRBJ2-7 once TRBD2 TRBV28 TGTGCCAGCGGACCTAGCGGGACTTCCGACGAGCAGTACTTC CASGPSGTSDEQYF
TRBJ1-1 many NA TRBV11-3 TGTGCCAGCAGCTCCCTGGACAGCCGGGAGAAGGGCACTGAAGCTTTCTTT CASSSLDSREKGTEAFF
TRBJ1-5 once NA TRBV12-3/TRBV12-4 TGCGCCAACAGTACCACGGACAGCTTCAATCAGCCCCAGCATTTT CANSTTDSFNQPQHF
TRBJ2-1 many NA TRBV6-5 TGTGCCAGCAGCTTTAGCCGGGGTGAGCAGTTCTTC CASSFSRGEQFF
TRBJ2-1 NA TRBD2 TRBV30 TGTGCCTGGAGTGCGCGCCGGACTAGCGTCGATATCCATGAGCAGTTCTTC CAWSARRTSVDIHEQFF
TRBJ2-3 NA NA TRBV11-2 TGTGCCAGCAGCTTAGGTCAGACAGCGGAGCTCACAGATACGCAGTATTTC CASSLGQTAELTDTQYF
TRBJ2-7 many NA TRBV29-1 TGCAGCGCTAGCGGACAGGGAATATCCGGAGGCGAGCAGTACTTC CSASGQGISGGEQYF
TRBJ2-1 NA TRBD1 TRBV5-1 TGCGCCAGCAGCTTGGTCAGGGGGCAGATCGACGAACAGTTCTTC CASSLVRGQIDEQFF
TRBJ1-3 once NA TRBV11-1 TGTGCCAGCAGCTCGACCCGTGATCATGGAAACACCATATATTTT CASSSTRDHGNTIYF
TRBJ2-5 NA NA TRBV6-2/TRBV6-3 TGTGCCAGCTCAATACCCCCTGGACACCAAGAGACCCAGTACTTC CASSIPPGHQETQYF
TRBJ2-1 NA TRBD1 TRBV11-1 TGTACCGGCAGCTTTCCAAGGCAGGGGGCCTACAATGAGCAGTTCTTC CTGSFPRQGAYNEQFF
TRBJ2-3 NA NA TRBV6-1 TGTGCCAGCAGTGAATGGGGTTCAGTTTCAGATACGCAGTATTTT CASSEWGSVSDTQYF
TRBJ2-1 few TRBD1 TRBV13 TGTGCCAGCAGCTTACCGGGACAGGGGACATACAATGAGCAGTTCTTC CASSLPGQGTYNEQFF
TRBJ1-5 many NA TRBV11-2 TGTGCCAGCAGCTCCAGGGGTTATGGCAATCAGCCCCAGCATTTT CASSSRGYGNQPQHF
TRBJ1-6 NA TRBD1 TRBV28 TGTGCCAGCAGACTTCAGGGGGCCCATAATTCACCCCTCCACTTT CASRLQGAHNSPLHF
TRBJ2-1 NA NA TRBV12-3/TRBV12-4 TGTGCCAGCAGTTTACCGACCGCGAGAGGGCCGTTCGACCTCTACAATGAGCAGTTCTTC CASSLPTARGPFDLYNEQFF
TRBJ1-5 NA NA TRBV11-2 TGTGCCAGCAGTTTGCGTACTAATCAGCCCCAGCATTTT CASSLRTNQPQHF
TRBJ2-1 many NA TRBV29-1 TGCAGCGTTTATGTGGCCTCCAATGAGCAGTTCTTC CSVYVASNEQFF
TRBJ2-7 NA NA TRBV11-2 TGTGCCAGCAGCTTCACGGGATACGAGAAGTACTTC CASSFTGYEKYF
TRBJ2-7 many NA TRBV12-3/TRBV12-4 TGTGCCAGCAGTTGGGGGCACTACGAGCAGTACTTC CASSWGHYEQYF